The source of this T cell receptor (beta chain) is a study of T-cell reconstitution after alpha-beta-depleted transplantation in children. This clonotype showed up just a few times. Using unique molecular identifiers, the investigators prepared the TCRbeta library. Each CDR3 protein is one row after TCRdb ran MiXCR on the PCR reads. This sample has 350,000 to 400,000 distinct CDR3 sequences; just over 20% occur once, and the top ten carry 3.8%. The CDR3 loop spans 16 amino acids. Germline CDR1 reads MDHEN; CDR2 reads SYDVKM. The germline V and J ends were trimmed by 6 bases and 1 base, with 17 bases remaining between them.

The receptor's source is a human donor who donated a stem cell graft to a child with acute myeloid leukemia. This chain links TRBV28 with TRBJ2-3, with a tentative D call TRBD1 (6 bases). The sample here was PBMCs from the stem cell graft donor, taken from the stem cell graft. CDR3 nucleotides: TGTGCCAGCAGGTCCACAGGGAGTTGGGGCACAGATACGCAGTATTTT. Residues: CASRSTGSWGTDTQYF.